This is a list of T cell receptor beta chains from one sample in a study of T cell repertoires in aging, cancer and after chemotherapy. TCRdb redid the calling of the multiplex PCR reads with MiXCR, one entry per CDR3 protein. In the table there are some 600 distinct CDR3 sequences, 85% of which are singletons. Sequences were obtained from blood. These receptors all stem from a human donor with a solid tumor. Both conserved end residues are part of each CDR3. The order of the fields is CDR3 protein, CDR3 DNA, J gene, D gene, V gene, clone size. A D gene is named only where the DNA matches it firmly. Only some rows state a clone size, as once, few, many or a class for expanded clones.

cdr3_aa: CASTPGQGVTAQHF
cdr3_nt: TGTGCCAGCACTCCCGGACAGGGGGTCACGGCCCAGCATTTT
j_call: TRBJ1-5
d_call: TRBD1
v_call: TRBV12-3/TRBV12-4
clone_size: -

cdr3_aa: CASSSTQNTEAFF
cdr3_nt: TGTGCCAGCAGCTCCACACAGAACACTGAAGCTTTCTTT
j_call: TRBJ1-1
d_call: -
v_call: TRBV11-1
clone_size: -

cdr3_aa: CASSIALYNEQFF
cdr3_nt: TGTGCCAGTAGTATAGCCCTGTACAATGAGCAGTTCTTC
j_call: TRBJ2-1
d_call: -
v_call: TRBV19
clone_size: once

cdr3_aa: CASSYGGPPNEKLFF
cdr3_nt: TGTGCCAGCAGTTACGGCGGACCCCCCAATGAAAAACTGTTTTTT
j_call: TRBJ1-4
d_call: -
v_call: TRBV6-5
clone_size: few

cdr3_aa: CAISESKFGEQYF
cdr3_nt: TGTGCCATCAGTGAGTCGAAGTTCGGCGAGCAGTACTTC
j_call: TRBJ2-7
d_call: -
v_call: TRBV10-3
clone_size: -

cdr3_aa: CAISDSNSPGANVLTF
cdr3_nt: TGTGCCATCAGTGATTCAAACAGCCCTGGGGCCAACGTCCTGACTTTC
j_call: TRBJ2-6
d_call: -
v_call: TRBV10-3
clone_size: few

cdr3_aa: CASSKGTGTSYDTQYF
cdr3_nt: TGTGCCAGCAGCAAGGGAACCGGGACTAGCTATGATACGCAGTATTTT
j_call: TRBJ2-3
d_call: TRBD2
v_call: TRBV5-6
clone_size: -

cdr3_aa: CASSRTSGSTGELFF
cdr3_nt: TGTGCCAGCAGTCGGACTAGCGGGAGTACCGGGGAGCTGTTTTTT
j_call: TRBJ2-2
d_call: TRBD2
v_call: TRBV6-4
clone_size: once

cdr3_aa: CAWRTIGNTIYF
cdr3_nt: TGTGCCTGGAGGACTATAGGGAACACCATATATTTT
j_call: TRBJ1-3
d_call: -
v_call: TRBV30
clone_size: few

cdr3_aa: CASTRTGRTGELFF
cdr3_nt: TGTGCCAGTACCCGGACAGGGCGGACCGGGGAGCTGTTTTTT
j_call: TRBJ2-2
d_call: TRBD1
v_call: TRBV19
clone_size: -

cdr3_aa: CSVGGNSEKLFF
cdr3_nt: TGCAGCGTTGGGGGGAACAGTGAAAAACTGTTTTTT
j_call: TRBJ1-4
d_call: -
v_call: TRBV29-1
clone_size: once

cdr3_aa: CASSLGTASYEQYF
cdr3_nt: TGTGCCAGCAGCTTAGGGACAGCATCCTACGAGCAGTACTTC
j_call: TRBJ2-7
d_call: -
v_call: TRBV11-3
clone_size: -

cdr3_aa: CSARGQGQRNSPLHF
cdr3_nt: TGCAGTGCTAGAGGACAGGGGCAAAGAAATTCACCCCTCCACTTT
j_call: TRBJ1-6
d_call: TRBD1
v_call: TRBV20-1
clone_size: -

cdr3_aa: CASSARQGPHSNQPQHF
cdr3_nt: TGTGCCAGCTCAGCAAGACAGGGACCTCATAGCAATCAGCCCCAGCATTTT
j_call: TRBJ1-5
d_call: TRBD1
v_call: TRBV27
clone_size: -

cdr3_aa: CASSYALAGFSIDTQYF
cdr3_nt: TGTGCCAGCAGTTACGCATTGGCGGGATTTAGTATAGATACGCAGTATTTT
j_call: TRBJ2-3
d_call: -
v_call: TRBV6-6
clone_size: -

cdr3_aa: CASSADGHQPQHF
cdr3_nt: TGCGCCAGCAGCGCCGACGGGCATCAGCCCCAGCATTTT
j_call: TRBJ1-5
d_call: -
v_call: TRBV5-1
clone_size: -

cdr3_aa: CASSTAVYNEQFF
cdr3_nt: TGTGCCAGTAGTACGGCGGTCTACAATGAGCAGTTCTTC
j_call: TRBJ2-1
d_call: -
v_call: TRBV19
clone_size: -

cdr3_aa: CSARPRGRGSYNEQFF
cdr3_nt: TGCAGTGCTAGGCCCCGTGGCCGTGGCTCCTACAATGAGCAGTTCTTC
j_call: TRBJ2-1
d_call: -
v_call: TRBV20-1
clone_size: -

cdr3_aa: CASSPGQEASPLHF
cdr3_nt: TGTGCCAGCTCACCGGGTCAGGAAGCTTCACCCCTCCACTTT
j_call: TRBJ1-6
d_call: -
v_call: TRBV18
clone_size: -

cdr3_aa: CASSPKGVVDGYTF
cdr3_nt: TGTGCCAGCAGCCCAAAGGGGGTGGTGGATGGCTACACCTTC
j_call: TRBJ1-2
d_call: -
v_call: TRBV5-4
clone_size: -

cdr3_aa: CSVAGGPYKQYF
cdr3_nt: TGCAGCGTGGCGGGAGGACCGTACAAGCAGTACTTC
j_call: TRBJ2-7
d_call: TRBD2
v_call: TRBV29-1
clone_size: -

cdr3_aa: CASSGDRGETQYF
cdr3_nt: TGTGCCAGCAGCGGCGACAGAGGGGAGACCCAGTACTTC
j_call: TRBJ2-5
d_call: -
v_call: TRBV7-3
clone_size: -

cdr3_aa: CASSLDVRRTLHF
cdr3_nt: TGTGCCAGCAGCTTAGATGTCCGGCGCACCCTCCACTTT
j_call: TRBJ1-6
d_call: -
v_call: TRBV7-2
clone_size: -

cdr3_aa: CASSKRDTYEQYF
cdr3_nt: TGTGCCAGCAGCAAGCGGGATACCTACGAGCAGTACTTC
j_call: TRBJ2-7
d_call: TRBD2
v_call: TRBV7-2
clone_size: -

cdr3_aa: CASSELDTRVNGYTF
cdr3_nt: TGTGCCAGCAGTGAGTTAGATACGAGGGTCAATGGCTACACCTTC
j_call: TRBJ1-2
d_call: -
v_call: TRBV25-1
clone_size: -

cdr3_aa: CASSIGFFSGANVLTF
cdr3_nt: TGTGCCAGTAGTATCGGGTTTTTCTCTGGGGCCAACGTCCTGACTTTC
j_call: TRBJ2-6
d_call: -
v_call: TRBV19
clone_size: -

cdr3_aa: CATRGGRADTQYF
cdr3_nt: TGTGCCACCCGAGGCGGGCGTGCAGATACGCAGTATTTT
j_call: TRBJ2-3
d_call: -
v_call: TRBV27
clone_size: -

cdr3_aa: CASSQLRVHEQYF
cdr3_nt: TGTGCCAGCAGCCAACTTAGGGTTCACGAGCAGTACTTC
j_call: TRBJ2-7
d_call: -
v_call: TRBV14
clone_size: -

cdr3_aa: CASSRDNYEQYF
cdr3_nt: TGTGCCAGCAGTCGGGACAACTACGAGCAGTACTTC
j_call: TRBJ2-7
d_call: -
v_call: TRBV28
clone_size: -

cdr3_aa: CASSEADRYNEQFF
cdr3_nt: TGTGCCAGCAGTGAAGCGGACAGGTACAATGAGCAGTTCTTC
j_call: TRBJ2-1
d_call: TRBD1
v_call: TRBV6-1
clone_size: -

cdr3_aa: CASSLRQGQEQFF
cdr3_nt: TGTGCCAGCAGTCTAAGACAGGGCCAGGAGCAGTTCTTC
j_call: TRBJ2-1
d_call: TRBD1
v_call: TRBV12-3/TRBV12-4
clone_size: -

cdr3_aa: CASSRRVGFGETQYF
cdr3_nt: TGTGCCAGTAGTCGCAGGGTAGGTTTCGGAGAGACCCAGTACTTC
j_call: TRBJ2-5
d_call: -
v_call: TRBV19
clone_size: -

cdr3_aa: CATGQGFRIEAFF
cdr3_nt: TGTGCCACCGGACAGGGTTTTCGGATTGAAGCTTTCTTT
j_call: TRBJ1-1
d_call: TRBD1
v_call: TRBV6-1
clone_size: -

cdr3_aa: CASSLTYFNTEAFF
cdr3_nt: TGTGCCAGCAGCTTGACCTACTTTAACACTGAAGCTTTCTTT
j_call: TRBJ1-1
d_call: -
v_call: TRBV13
clone_size: -

cdr3_aa: CASSYRSGDEQYF
cdr3_nt: TGTGCCAGCAGTTACCGGAGTGGGGACGAGCAGTACTTC
j_call: TRBJ2-7
d_call: -
v_call: TRBV6-5
clone_size: -

cdr3_aa: CASSIQGDEQFF
cdr3_nt: TGCGCCAGCAGCATACAGGGGGATGAGCAGTTCTTC
j_call: TRBJ2-1
d_call: TRBD1
v_call: TRBV5-1
clone_size: -

cdr3_aa: CASTPGQDNYGYTF
cdr3_nt: TGTGCCAGCACTCCGGGACAGGATAACTATGGCTACACCTTC
j_call: TRBJ1-2
d_call: TRBD1
v_call: TRBV12-3/TRBV12-4
clone_size: -

cdr3_aa: CASSPLGRGYTF
cdr3_nt: TGTGCCAGCAGCCCTCTAGGGCGGGGCTACACCTTC
j_call: TRBJ1-2
d_call: -
v_call: TRBV7-9
clone_size: -

cdr3_aa: CASKTQQERSTGELFF
cdr3_nt: TGTGCCAGCAAGACCCAGCAGGAGCGGAGCACCGGGGAGCTGTTTTTT
j_call: TRBJ2-2
d_call: -
v_call: TRBV6-1
clone_size: -

cdr3_aa: CSVLTGGGEAFF
cdr3_nt: TGCAGCGTCTTGACAGGGGGGGGTGAAGCTTTCTTT
j_call: TRBJ1-1
d_call: TRBD1
v_call: TRBV29-1
clone_size: -

cdr3_aa: CASSLVGDPNEQFF
cdr3_nt: TGCGCCAGCAGCTTGGTTGGGGATCCCAATGAGCAGTTCTTC
j_call: TRBJ2-1
d_call: -
v_call: TRBV5-1
clone_size: -

cdr3_aa: CASSSSSYNEQFF
cdr3_nt: TGTGCCAGCAGCTCTAGCTCCTACAATGAGCAGTTCTTC
j_call: TRBJ2-1
d_call: -
v_call: TRBV6-5
clone_size: -

cdr3_aa: CASSLTSGSSYNEQFF
cdr3_nt: TGCGCCAGCAGCTTGACTAGCGGGAGCTCCTACAATGAGCAGTTCTTC
j_call: TRBJ2-1
d_call: TRBD2
v_call: TRBV5-1
clone_size: -

cdr3_aa: CASSSAPLPGQGVGNTIYF
cdr3_nt: TGTGCCAGCAGCTCCGCTCCCCTCCCGGGACAGGGAGTAGGAAACACCATATATTTT
j_call: TRBJ1-3
d_call: TRBD1
v_call: TRBV13
clone_size: -

cdr3_aa: CASSLTGSTPSTDTQYF
cdr3_nt: TGTGCCAGCAGCTTGACAGGGTCAACGCCTAGCACAGATACGCAGTATTTT
j_call: TRBJ2-3
d_call: -
v_call: TRBV5-4
clone_size: -

cdr3_aa: CATSWTSGRTGELFF
cdr3_nt: TGTGCCACCAGCTGGACTAGCGGGAGAACCGGGGAGCTGTTTTTT
j_call: TRBJ2-2
d_call: TRBD2
v_call: TRBV15
clone_size: -

cdr3_aa: CASSQDWEREQYF
cdr3_nt: TGTGCCAGTAGTCAAGACTGGGAACGCGAGCAGTACTTC
j_call: TRBJ2-7
d_call: -
v_call: TRBV19
clone_size: -